The subject of this entry is one T cell receptor beta chain. Its target is unknown. CDR1 and CDR2 from the germline V gene are LGHNA and YNFKEQ. This CDR3 has 16 amino acids. Trimming at V came to 0 bases and at J to 7 bases, leaving 10 bases not matched to a gene. This specimen belongs to a study of cytomegalovirus exposure and HLA in healthy donors. The study's findings and limits: It was found in a later analysis that first-cohort TCR clusters tended to co-occur in the 90 to 150 validation repertoires. In vitro experiments confirmed that a few CMV-associated chains were specific for CMV antigens. Researchers counted over 150 TCR beta chains as cytomegalovirus-associated.

TCRdb keeps only in-frame clones here, not all; method: immunoSEQ multiplex PCR. The data show 190,000 or so clones, 84% seen once. It was the roughly 130-subject validation cohort, separate from the roughly 700-subject first cohort, to which the donors belonged. This chain links TRBV4-2 with TRBJ2-7, with 9 positions matching TRBD2. This receptor was obtained from a woman in her twenties or thirties in good health and CMV-seropositive. The sample consisted of PBMCs. The CDR3 loop is CASSQEGIAGVKEQYF. CDR3 DNA: TGTGCCAGCAGCCAAGAAGGGATAGCGGGAGTCAAGGAGCAGTACTTC.